The 22 T cell receptor beta chains reported below all come from one sample, sequenced in a study of read filtering for tumor transcriptome and immune sequencing. The library was built from about 370 ng RNA with molecular barcoded adaptors for alpha/delta and beta/gamma chains. One entry per CDR3 protein results from TCRdb running MiXCR on the reads. This table has some 25,000 distinct CDR3 sequences, 20% to 25% appearing once. Input material: a population of CD138-negative cells sorted from bone marrow. Every receptor here comes from a donor at least 40 years old with multiple myeloma.

About this clonotype: A read error is possible here, since a much larger clone lies one base away. This chain's CDR3 is CASSFGGGCTEAFF. The CDR3 DNA follows: TGCGCCAGCAGCTTCGGCGGTGGCTGCACTGAAGCTTTCTTT. The V gene is TRBV5-1, the J gene TRBJ1-1; D call uncertain. Trimming stripped 2 bases from V and 4 bases from J, with 12 bases between. CDR1 and CDR2 from the germline V gene are SGHRS and YFSETQ. This CDR3 has 14 residues.

With respect to this clonotype: A much bigger clone sits one base away, suggesting this may be a read error. V and J are TRBV7-9 and TRBJ2-7; 8 nucleotides match TRBD1. Germline CDR1 and CDR2: SEHNR and FQNEAQ (reference sequence). V was clipped by 2 bases and J by 3 bases; unmatched bases: 3. CDR3 length equals 14 residues. The CDR3 reads CASSLSGGDYEQYF. CDR3 DNA: TGTGCCAGCAGCTTATCAGGGGGCGACTACGAGCAGTACTTC.

In this sample, this clonotype turned up many times. The chain recombines TRBV2 with TRBJ2-7, with D uncertain. Trimming took off 6 bases at V and 6 bases at J, with 12 bases between the two ends. The CDR3 runs 12 residues. Germline V CDR1 and CDR2: SNHLY, FYNNEI. In nucleotides, the CDR3 is TGTGCCAGCAGGGACCGTCGGTCCGAGCAGTACTTC. Its translation is CASRDRRSEQYF.

This clonotype has only a few counts. V gene TRBV29-1 combines with J gene TRBJ1-5, with D possibly TRBD1 on 5 matching bases. The CDR3 consists of 13 residues. Germline V gene data show CDR1 as SQVTM and CDR2 as ANQGSEA. The germline V and J ends were trimmed by 1 base and 6 bases, with 10 bases remaining between them. The CDR3 coding sequence is TGCAGCGTTGAAGGGGGGGTCAGTCAGCCCCAGCATTTT. Residues: CSVEGGVSQPQHF.

At least ten counts were recorded for this clonotype. The chain couples TRBV7-3 to TRBJ2-3; no definite D call. V dropped 2 bases and J dropped 9 bases, with 12 bases sitting between them. Germline V gives CDR1 SGHTA, CDR2 FQGTGA. The CDR3 length is 13 residues. The CDR3, as DNA: TGTGCCAGCAGCTTACAAGCCACAAACACGCAGTATTTT. This gives the protein CASSLQATNTQYF.

This clonotype was counted only a few times. The rearrangement joins TRBV29-1 to TRBJ2-7; TRBD1 or TRBD2 may be the D gene (5 bases each). Germline V lookup: CDR1 SQVTM, CDR2 ANQGSEA. This CDR3 contains 12 residues. V shed 6 bases and J shed 2 bases, with 11 bases lying between them. CDR3 in DNA: TGCAGCGTGGGGCGGCGGGCCTACGAGCAGTACTTC. It yields the protein CSVGRRAYEQYF.

At least ten counts were recorded for this clonotype. CDR3 protein: CASSRNRGLYNEQFF. The CDR3 DNA reads TGTGCCAGCAGCCGAAACAGGGGGCTCTACAATGAGCAGTTCTTC. This chain uses TRBV14 with TRBJ2-1; 9 nucleotides align to TRBD1. V gave up 4 bases and J gave up 3 bases; unmatched junction bases: 4. This CDR3 spans 15 amino acids. Germline CDR1 reads SGHDN; CDR2 reads FVKESK.

In its sample, this clonotype is medium-sized. This chain joins TRBV20-1 and TRBJ2-1, with a weak D call TRBD2 (6 bases). The CDR3 has 18 amino acids. Germline loops: CDR1 DFQATT, CDR2 SNEGSKA (reference sequence). Trimming pared 0 bases from V and 0 bases from J, leaving 18 bases between. In DNA, the CDR3 is TGCAGTGCTAGAGATTCCGTCGGGAGCGGAAGCTCCTACAATGAGCAGTTCTTC. Translation gives CSARDSVGSGSSYNEQFF.

With regard to this clonotype: This may come from a read error, since a much larger clone is one base off. The chain recombines TRBV28 with TRBJ2-5; 8 bases line up with TRBD1. This CDR3 is 13 amino acids long. The germline gives CDR1 MDHEN, CDR2 SYDVKM. J lost 2 bases, V lost 7 bases, and 3 bases had no gene match. The CDR3 loop reads CASTGQGQETQYF. Written as DNA, the CDR3 is TGTGCCAGCACCGGACAGGGTCAAGAGACCCAGTACTTC.

The sample holds many counts of this clonotype. This CDR3 reads CATSAMWKGGAQETQYF. The DNA of the CDR3 is TGTGCCACCAGTGCCATGTGGAAGGGAGGCGCCCAAGAGACCCAGTACTTC. The chain employs TRBV24-1 and TRBJ2-5; tentatively, D is TRBD2 (6 bases). Germline V CDR1 and CDR2: KGHDR, SFDVKD. V was trimmed by 5 bases and J by 1 base, leaving 19 bases between them. This CDR3 comprises 17 residues.

This clonotype was observed many times. The V and J genes are TRBV5-1 and TRBJ2-1; D perhaps matches TRBD2 (5 bases). V was clipped by 0 bases and J by 9 bases, with 10 bases between them. Germline loops: CDR1 SGHRS, CDR2 YFSETQ. This CDR3 has 13 amino acids. The CDR3 DNA follows: TGCGCCAGCAGCTTGGTCCGGGAAGGTGAGCAGTTCTTC. It yields the protein CASSLVREGEQFF.

This clonotype was detected many times. The rearrangement links TRBV27 to TRBJ2-3; D call uncertain. V lost 6 bases to trimming and J lost 3 bases, with 10 bases between them. This CDR3 is 13 amino acids long. The germline CDR1 and CDR2 sequences are MNHEY and SMNVEV (reference sequence). CDR3 amino acids: CASRSVDTDTQYF. DNA of the CDR3: TGTGCCAGCAGATCAGTCGATACAGATACGCAGTATTTT.

As to this clonotype: The junction departs from the called germline gene at one end, perhaps through a read error. J is TRBJ2-1 and V is TRBV6-5, with D perhaps matching TRBD2 (6 bases). CDR1 is MNHEY and CDR2 is SVGAGI in the germline V gene. CDR3 length: 20 residues. The CDR3 here is CASSSGSRLGGITSYSEQLF. The DNA for the CDR3 is TGTGCCAGCAGTTCAGGTTCCCGATTGGGCGGGATAACATCCTACAGTGAGCAGCTCTTC.

Worth noting for this clonotype: A single base separates this from a much larger clone, so it may be a read error. CDR3 amino acids: CASSLMGTEDTGELFF. Written as DNA, the CDR3 is TGTGCCAGCAGCTTAATGGGGACGGAGGACACCGGGGAGCTGTTTTTT. The chain employs TRBV7-3 and TRBJ2-2; D may correspond to TRBD1 or TRBD2 (5 bases each). Germline assignment: CDR1 SGHTA and CDR2 FQGTGA. This CDR3 spans 16 amino acids. V shed 1 base and J shed 3 bases, with 12 bases lying between them.

This clonotype has at least ten counts. The chain employs TRBV7-9 and TRBJ1-1; 7 bases line up with TRBD1. CDR1 and CDR2 from the germline V gene are SEHNR and FQNEAQ (reference sequence). The CDR3 spans 14 residues. V was pared by 4 bases and J by 5 bases, with 7 bases of the junction left unmatched. CDR3: CASSYDRDRTEAFF. CDR3 nucleotide sequence: TGTGCCAGCAGCTACGACAGGGATCGGACTGAAGCTTTCTTT.

This clonotype was detected ten times or more. CDR3 sequence: CASSLSAHEQYF. CDR3 DNA: TGCGCCAGCAGCTTGTCCGCCCACGAGCAGTACTTC. The chain recombines TRBV5-1 with TRBJ2-7, with unresolved D. Trimming took 1 base from V and 5 from J, leaving 7 bases between them. CDR1 SGHRS and CDR2 YFSETQ come from the germline V gene. This CDR3 comprises 12 residues.

This clonotype is judged medium-sized. The V call is TRBV10-3, the J call TRBJ2-1, with TRBD2 matching over 14 bases. V lost 4 bases, J lost 10 bases, and 6 bases stayed unmatched. The length of the CDR3 is 15 residues. Germline CDR1 ENHRY, CDR2 SYGVKD. CDR3 in DNA: TGTGCCATCAGTGGAGGGACTAGCGGGAGTTTCGAGCAGTTCTTC. Protein sequence: CAISGGTSGSFEQFF.

This clonotype was counted between two and nine times. Being one base from a much bigger clone, this may be a read error. The CDR3 end shows no conserved phenylalanine or tryptophan, and so a read error is likely. The chain recombines TRBV4-1 with TRBJ1-2; D unclear. V lost 1 base and J lost 3, with 9 bases in between. CDR1 and CDR2 from the germline V gene are MGHRA and YSYEKL. This CDR3 is built from 14 residues. CDR3 sequence (DNA): TGCGCCAGCAGCCAAGTTCAAAAAGACTATGGCTACACCATC. Translated, it gives CASSQVQKDYGYTI.

This clonotype was picked up many times. This chain uses TRBV29-1 with TRBJ2-3; the D is unclear. With 4 bases removed from V and 0 bases from J, the gap between germline ends came to 14 bases. CDR1 is SQVTM and CDR2 is ANQGSEA in the germline V gene. This CDR3 is built from 15 residues. The CDR3 nucleotides read TGCAGCGTTGCTAAGGGTACTACTAGCACAGATACGCAGTATTTT. Translating it yields CSVAKGTTSTDTQYF.

In its sample, this clonotype was seen many times. The chain combines TRBV28 with TRBJ1-4; possibly TRBD1 for D (6 bases). CDR3 length: 15 amino acids. Germline loops: CDR1 MDHEN, CDR2 SYDVKM. V lost 6 bases, J lost 2 bases, and 13 bases lay in between. The CDR3 reads CASSRTVTTNEKLFF. The CDR3 DNA sequence: TGTGCCAGCAGCCGGACAGTGACGACTAATGAAAAACTGTTTTTT.

This clonotype was seen a handful of times. A read error is the likely source, as a far larger clone sits one nucleotide away. This chain connects TRBV11-2 to TRBJ2-1, with 8 positions matching TRBD2. V trimming: 0 bases; J trimming: 9 bases; junction bases outside the gene matches: 10. There are 16 residues in the CDR3. Germline V CDR1 and CDR2: SGHAT, FQNNGV. CDR3 nucleotides: TGTGCCAGCAGCTTAGAAATCCGGGAGGGGTTCAGTGAGCAGTTCTTC. This encodes CASSLEIREGFSEQFF.

This clonotype was observed many times. The chain has TRBV7-3 and TRBJ2-5; the match to TRBD2 covers 12 bases. This CDR3 comprises 15 residues. Germline lookup yields CDR1 SGHTA and CDR2 FQGTGA. Trimming removed 4 bases from V and 4 bases from J; junction bases left unmatched: 4. CDR3 region: CASSSLAGGGETQYF. CDR3 in DNA: TGTGCCAGCAGCTCGCTAGCGGGAGGGGGAGAGACCCAGTACTTC.